This entry lists 7 T cell receptor beta chains sequenced from one sample in a study of blood T cells in healthy people across ages. Through a sample-barcoded 5' primer and a J-beta primer mix, a second PCR was run for about 6 to 11 cycles. One entry per CDR3 protein, called by TCRdb with MiXCR from the 5' RACE reads. The sample contains nearly 1 million distinct CDR3 sequences, roughly 51% of which appear only once. Sequenced input: blood. These receptor sequences come from a woman in her sixties in good health.

Regarding this clonotype: One junction end does not reproduce the germline sequence, and a read error may be involved. The chain couples TRBV6-6 to TRBJ2-3; 10 nucleotides match TRBD2. CDR1 is MNHNY and CDR2 is SVGAGI in the germline V gene (reference sequence). There are 14 residues in the CDR3. CDR3 in DNA: TGTGCCAGCAAGTCTAGCGGGAGTGGGGATAAGCAGTATTTT. Its protein product is CASKSSGSGDKQYF.

This clonotype has ten or more counts. The chain couples TRBV20-1 to TRBJ2-7; 8 nucleotides agree with TRBD1. J was trimmed by 7 bases and V by 1 base; bases with no gene match: 12. Germline V gives CDR1 DFQATT, CDR2 SNEGSKA (reference sequence). The CDR3 loop spans 15 amino acids. CDR3 in amino acids: CSARGGTQGAREQYF. In DNA, the CDR3 is TGCAGTGCTAGAGGAGGCACGCAGGGGGCGAGGGAGCAGTACTTC.

Remarks on this clonotype: A read error may explain this, as a much larger clone is one base away. V gene TRBV29-1 combines with J gene TRBJ1-2, with a weak D call TRBD1 (5 bases). Germline V gene sequence: CDR1 SQVTM, CDR2 ANQGSEA. The CDR3 consists of 13 residues. V lost 4 bases and J lost 1, with 10 bases in between. In DNA, the CDR3 is TGCAGCGTTGGAGAGGGGCTTAACTATGGCTACACCTTC. This encodes CSVGEGLNYGYTF.

The chain combines TRBV7-3 with TRBJ2-2; the D gene is possibly TRBD2 (5 bases). V was cut by 5 bases and J by 2 bases, with 12 bases left in between. This CDR3 is built from 15 residues. Germline values: CDR1 SGHTA, CDR2 FQGTGA. The CDR3 loop reads CASSPPEANTGELFF. CDR3 sequence (DNA): TGTGCCAGCAGCCCTCCGGAGGCTAACACCGGGGAGCTGTTTTTT.

J is TRBJ2-7 and V is TRBV7-2; 9 bases match TRBD1. CDR3 length: 14 amino acids. Trimming removed 1 base from V and 4 bases from J; junction bases left unmatched: 2. CDR1 SGHTA and CDR2 FQGNSA come from the germline V gene. For the CDR3, the DNA is TGTGCCAGCAGCTTAGACAGGGGGCTATACGAGCAGTACTTC. Its protein product is CASSLDRGLYEQYF. The full variable domain, rest sourced from reference TRBV7-2 and TRBJ2-7, is GAGVSQSPSNKVTEKGKDVELRCDPISGHTALYWYRQSLGQGLEFLIYFQGNSAPDKSGLPSDRFSAERTGGSVSTLTIQRTQQEDSAVYLCASSLDRGLYEQYFGPGTRLTVT.

The gene calls are TRBV12-3 or TRBV12-4 and TRBJ2-6; D is possibly TRBD2 (6 bases). The V gene lost 8 bases and the J gene lost 3 bases, with 11 bases spanning the gap. The CDR3 totals 14 residues. For the CDR3, the DNA is TGTGCCAGCCGGAGGGGTGGTGGGGCCAACGTCCTGACTTTC. The encoded protein is CASRRGGGANVLTF.

The chain recombines TRBV11-2 with TRBJ2-1; 9 bases line up with TRBD1. J was trimmed by 6 bases and V by 5 bases; bases with no gene match: 8. The germline gives CDR1 SGHAT, CDR2 FQNNGV. The CDR3 spans 15 residues. CDR3 in amino acids: CASSAAGTGFNEQFF. The CDR3 region has the DNA TGTGCCAGCAGCGCCGCCGGGACAGGGTTCAATGAGCAGTTCTTC.